Each of the 29 T cell receptor beta chains below was sequenced from the same sample in a study of blood T cell repertoires in COVID-19. Using immunoSEQ multiplex PCR, the repertoire was profiled, and TCRdb retains in-frame clones only, with some absent. Altogether 95,000 to 150,000 clones are present, about 86% being singletons, with the ten largest covering 0.75% to 0.9%. The source material was peripheral blood. The origin of the receptors is a woman aged 50 to 65 with active or convalescent COVID-19.

This chain uses TRBV7-8 with TRBJ1-1; 9 bases align to TRBD1. The CDR3 sequence is 17 residues long. The ends lost 1 base at V and 4 bases at J; junction bases unmatched: 10. Germline values: CDR1 SGHVS, CDR2 FQNEAQ. The CDR3 is CASSLGRTTTGGTEAFF. CDR3 sequence (DNA): TGTGCCAGCAGCTTAGGGAGGACTACGACAGGGGGCACTGAAGCTTTCTTT.

J is TRBJ1-2 and V is TRBV5-1; 7 positions agree with TRBD1. This CDR3 comprises 14 residues. Trimming removed 1 base from V and 3 bases from J; junction bases left unmatched: 3. Germline-derived CDR1 and CDR2 are SGHRS and YFSETQ. The CDR3 reads CASSLSRGDYGYTF. The CDR3, as DNA: TGCGCCAGCAGCTTGTCCAGGGGGGACTATGGCTACACCTTC.

A few counts support this clone. This chain joins TRBV5-6 and TRBJ1-2, with 10 positions matching TRBD1. Trimming took 3 bases from V and 4 from J; bases not matched to a gene: 6. The CDR3 spans 15 residues. Germline V gives CDR1 SGHDT, CDR2 YYEEEE. DNA for the CDR3: TGTGCCAGCAGCTCGACAGGGGGCGCCGTCTATGGCTACACCTTC. Translating gives CASSSTGGAVYGYTF.

The table lists this clone with a few counts. The gene calls are TRBV6-5 and TRBJ1-6, with 8 bases aligning to TRBD1. V lost 1 base and J lost 7; bases outside the gene matches: 0. CDR3 length equals 14 residues. Germline V gene sequence: CDR1 MNHEY, CDR2 SVGAGI. For the CDR3, the DNA is TGTGCCAGCAGTTACTACAGGGGGAATTCACCCCTCCACTTT. It is translated as CASSYYRGNSPLHF.

The CDR3 loop is CASSQGAGLRSTDTQYF. For the CDR3, the DNA is TGTGCCAGCAGCCAAGGAGCGGGTCTCCGTAGCACAGATACGCAGTATTTT. This chain uses TRBV3-1 (or the pseudogene TRBV3-2) with TRBJ2-3; D perhaps matches TRBD2 (6 bases). Per germline, CDR1 LGHDT and CDR2 YNNKEL (reference sequence). CDR3 length: 17 amino acids. V was cut by 1 base and J by 0 bases, with 14 bases left in between.

The rearrangement links TRBV6-2 or TRBV6-3 to TRBJ1-4; 7 positions agree with TRBD1. The CDR3 extends over 14 amino acids. The germline V gene has CDR1 MNHEY and CDR2 SVGEGT. J lost 13 bases, V lost 0 bases, and 8 bases had no gene match. CDR3: CASSYSTGLKRLFF. In DNA, the CDR3 is TGTGCCAGCAGTTACTCGACAGGGCTGAAAAGACTGTTTTTT.

This chain joins TRBV6-5 and TRBJ1-5; weak D call: TRBD1 (5 bases). CDR1 MNHEY and CDR2 SVGAGI come from the germline V gene. Between the trimmed V and J ends, which lost 7 bases and 8 bases, there was a span of 12 bases. The CDR3 length is 12 residues. CDR3 DNA sequence: TGTGCCAGCATAGGGATAGGGGAGCCCCAGCATTTT. Translating it yields CASIGIGEPQHF.

This chain links TRBV7-2 with TRBJ2-2; 11 positions agree with TRBD2. Germline trimming cut 7 bases from V and 3 bases from J; bases unmatched to any gene: 16. The germline V gene has CDR1 SGHTA and CDR2 FQGNSA. This CDR3 is 19 amino acids long. CDR3 in DNA: TGTGCCAGCACCCCTAGGCAACTAGCGGGAGCCGCGGACACCGGGGAGCTGTTTTTT. This sequence encodes CASTPRQLAGAADTGELFF.

This chain joins TRBV29-1 and TRBJ1-5; 7 nucleotides agree with TRBD1. V was clipped by 4 bases and J by 5 bases; unmatched bases: 5. CDR1 SQVTM and CDR2 ANQGSEA come from the germline V gene. CDR3 length: 13 residues. The CDR3: CSVGQGNDQPQHF. The CDR3 coding sequence is TGCAGCGTTGGACAGGGAAATGATCAGCCCCAGCATTTT.

This clone came up a few times. V and J are TRBV27 and TRBJ1-2, with 9 nucleotides matching TRBD1. Trimming at V came to 5 bases and at J to 4 bases, leaving 11 bases not matched to a gene. CDR3 length: 16 amino acids. Germline CDR1 and CDR2: MNHEY and SMNVEV (reference sequence). CDR3 in DNA: TGTGCCAGCAGTATCTCCTACAGGGGGCTTGGCTATGGCTACACCTTC. As protein: CASSISYRGLGYGYTF.

As concerns this clone: Mismatch with germline at one junction end may stem from a read error. This rearrangement joins TRBV7-6 to TRBJ1-3; weak D call: TRBD1 (5 bases). The length of the CDR3 is 15 residues. CDR1 and CDR2 from the germline V gene are SGHVS and FNYEAQ. CDR3 nucleotides: TGTGCCAGCAGCGGAGACGACAGCTCTGGTAACACCATATATTTT. Translated, it gives CASSGDDSSGNTIYF.

The chain links TRBV7-9 to TRBJ2-5; 8 positions match TRBD1. Per germline, CDR1 SEHNR and CDR2 FQNEAQ (reference sequence). The CDR3 has 16 residues. The V gene end was trimmed by 2 bases and the J gene end by 0 bases; junction bases not matched to a gene: 5. The CDR3 loop is CASSLFQGAYQETQYF. CDR3 DNA sequence: TGTGCCAGCAGCTTATTCCAGGGGGCTTACCAAGAGACCCAGTACTTC.

A single count supports this clone. V usage is TRBV7-9 and J usage is TRBJ2-3; D is ambiguous. Germline CDR1 reads SEHNR; CDR2 reads FQNEAQ (reference sequence). The CDR3 length is 13 residues. The V and J ends lost 1 base and 6 bases respectively, with 8 bases between them. The CDR3, as DNA: TGTGCCAGCAGCTTAGAGTACTCGGATACGCAGTATTTT. Protein sequence: CASSLEYSDTQYF.

This sequence joins TRBV28 and TRBJ2-5, with D possibly being TRBD1 (6 bases). This CDR3 is 16 amino acids long. CDR1 is MDHEN and CDR2 is SYDVKM in the germline V gene. V was pared by 6 bases and J by 3 bases, with 20 bases between. CDR3 amino acids: CASSPSSGVREETQYF. Here the CDR3 DNA reads TGTGCCAGCAGCCCTTCTTCAGGGGTAAGGGAAGAGACCCAGTACTTC.

The chain uses TRBV24-1 and TRBJ1-2, with D hard to call. V gave up 2 bases and J gave up 8 bases, with 14 bases separating them. Germline CDR1 reads KGHDR; CDR2 reads SFDVKD. The CDR3 runs 14 residues. This CDR3 reads CATSDSNIPQGYTF. The CDR3 nucleotides are TGTGCCACCAGTGATTCCAACATCCCCCAAGGCTACACCTTC.

The rearrangement uses TRBV5-8 and TRBJ1-1, with 7 bases lining up with TRBD1. CDR1 is SGHTS and CDR2 is YDEGEE in the germline V gene. The CDR3 runs 17 residues. The junction had 18 bases not matched to a gene; V was cut back by 2 bases and J by 8 bases. The CDR3 DNA reads as TGTGCCAGCAGCTTTATTTTTAGGATGGACAGGAAGAAGGAAGCTTTCTTT. This translates into CASSFIFRMDRKKEAFF.

This clone was found once. The CDR3 here is CASRRASGGNYEQYF. Here the CDR3 DNA reads TGTGCCAGCAGGCGTGCTAGCGGTGGTAACTACGAGCAGTACTTC. The gene calls are TRBV14 and TRBJ2-7; 7 bases line up with TRBD2. V shed 6 bases, J shed 3 bases, and the junction held 11 bases outside the gene matches. Germline CDR1 is SGHDN and CDR2 is FVKESK. The CDR3 covers 15 residues. The full variable domain, completed using reference TRBV14 and TRBJ2-7, is EAGVTQFPSHSVIEKGQTVTLRCDPISGHDNLYWYRRVMGKEIKFLLHFVKESKQDESGMPNNRFLAERTGGTYSTLKVQPAELEDSGVYFCASRRASGGNYEQYFGPGTRLTVT.

The chain couples TRBV6-2 or TRBV6-3 to TRBJ2-1; possibly TRBD2 for D (7 bases). Looked up from germline, CDR1 is MNHEY and CDR2 is SVGEGT. This CDR3 has 17 amino acids. The V end was cut by 6 bases, the J end by 6 bases, with 24 bases between. CDR3 coding DNA: TGTGCCAGCAGCAATCGACTAGCCCAAAAAGGGGGCAATGAGCAGTTCTTC. Its translation is CASSNRLAQKGGNEQFF.

The chain is built from TRBV29-1 and TRBJ2-1, with TRBD1 matching 7 bases. The V gene's germline CDR1 is SQVTM and CDR2 ANQGSEA. The ends lost 7 bases at V and 0 bases at J; junction bases unmatched: 12. The CDR3 contains 16 residues. The CDR3 DNA reads TGCAGCGCCCTCGCCCCACAGGGGAGCTCCTACAATGAGCAGTTCTTC. As protein: CSALAPQGSSYNEQFF.

The V call is TRBV6-1, the J call TRBJ2-7; TRBD2 might be the D (6 bases). Germline V gene data show CDR1 as MNHNS and CDR2 as SASEGT. The V end was cut by 1 base, the J end by 2 bases, with 12 bases between. The CDR3 is 15 residues long. The CDR3 bases are TGTGCCAGCAGTGAAGGGACTACCGGGCCCTACGAGCAGTACTTC. Amino acids: CASSEGTTGPYEQYF.

The chain carries TRBV19 and TRBJ1-5; 9 bases align to TRBD1. This CDR3 contains 17 residues. Germline lookup yields CDR1 LNHDA and CDR2 SQIVND (reference sequence). With 7 bases clipped from V and 2 bases from J, the junction kept 12 bases outside the gene matches. The CDR3 nucleotides read TGTGCCAGTACTCAACGGACAGGGGAGATCGGCAATCAGCCCCAGCATTTT. Protein: CASTQRTGEIGNQPQHF.

This chain uses TRBV4-1 with TRBJ1-5, with D perhaps TRBD1 (5 bases). The CDR3 sequence is 13 residues long. With 0 bases removed from V and 6 bases from J, the gap between germline ends came to 6 bases. From germline, CDR1 is MGHRA and CDR2 YSYEKL. As DNA, the CDR3 is TGCGCCAGCAGCCAAGAAGGGGCTCAGCCCCAGCATTTT. Its protein is CASSQEGAQPQHF.

The rearrangement links TRBV10-3 to TRBJ2-2; no definite D call. Germline assignment: CDR1 ENHRY and CDR2 SYGVKD. This CDR3 has 14 residues. Trimming left V 10 bases short and J 2 bases short, with 14 bases between. The CDR3 DNA sequence: TGTGCCACCCTCCCTAAGCCTAACACCGGGGAGCTGTTTTTT. Protein product: CATLPKPNTGELFF.

The rearrangement links TRBV2 to TRBJ2-1, with a tentative D call TRBD2 (6 bases). This CDR3 spans 14 amino acids. V lost 8 bases and J lost 0, with 11 bases in between. Per germline, CDR1 SNHLY and CDR2 FYNNEI. CDR3 region: CASRRGTSYNEQFF. The CDR3 DNA follows: TGTGCCAGCCGGAGGGGTACCTCCTACAATGAGCAGTTCTTC.

This chain links TRBV12-3 or TRBV12-4 with TRBJ1-3; D gene ambiguous. The CDR3 has 11 amino acids. The germline V and J ends were trimmed by 6 bases and 8 bases, with 8 bases remaining between them. Here the CDR3 reads CASRIGDTIYF. The CDR3 DNA follows: TGTGCCAGCAGGATCGGTGACACCATATATTTT.

In this sample, this clone turned up once. The chain couples TRBV7-2 to TRBJ2-1; 11 bases fit TRBD2. Germline CDR1 SGHTA, CDR2 FQGNSA. The CDR3 sequence is 16 residues long. The V segment lost 5 bases and the J segment 3 bases; nucleotides outside the gene matches: 6. CDR3 in DNA: TGTGCCAGCAGCCCCGAGGGACTAGCGGTCTACAATGAGCAGTTCTTC. Its protein product is CASSPEGLAVYNEQFF. Complete variable domain (other parts from reference TRBV7-2 and TRBJ2-1): GAGVSQSPSNKVTEKGKDVELRCDPISGHTALYWYRQSLGQGLEFLIYFQGNSAPDKSGLPSDRFSAERTGGSVSTLTIQRTQQEDSAVYLCASSPEGLAVYNEQFFGPGTRLTVL.

This chain joins TRBV7-9 and TRBJ1-4; D is ambiguous. The CDR3 length is 13 residues. CDR1 and CDR2 (germline): SEHNR, FQNEAQ (reference sequence). Trimming took 6 bases from V and 0 from J, leaving 5 bases between them. The CDR3 DNA reads as TGTGCCAGCAGTCTCCCAACTAATGAAAAACTGTTTTTT. Translation: CASSLPTNEKLFF. The full variable domain, with the rest looked up from reference TRBV7-9 and TRBJ1-4, is DTGVSQNPRHKITKRGQNVTFRCDPISEHNRLYWYRQTLGQGPEFLTYFQNEAQLEKSRLLSDRFSAERPKGSFSTLEIQRTEQGDSAMYLCASSLPTNEKLFFGSGTQLSVL.

The chain uses TRBV27 and TRBJ1-1; D uncertain. The CDR3 length is 11 residues. Germline loops: CDR1 MNHEY, CDR2 SMNVEV (reference sequence). V was cut by 9 bases and J by 1 base, with 6 bases left in between. The CDR3 sequence is CASQANTEAFF. Written as DNA, the CDR3 is TGTGCCAGTCAGGCGAACACTGAAGCTTTCTTT.

CDR3 in amino acids: CASSWDRSYEQYF. In DNA form, the CDR3 reads TGTGCCAGCAGCTGGGACAGGAGCTACGAGCAGTACTTC. The rearrangement joins TRBV7-9 to TRBJ2-7, with TRBD1 identical over 8 bases. The germline gives CDR1 SEHNR, CDR2 FQNEAQ (reference sequence). V was pared by 4 bases and J by 3 bases, with 2 bases of the junction left unmatched. The CDR3 is made up of 13 amino acids.